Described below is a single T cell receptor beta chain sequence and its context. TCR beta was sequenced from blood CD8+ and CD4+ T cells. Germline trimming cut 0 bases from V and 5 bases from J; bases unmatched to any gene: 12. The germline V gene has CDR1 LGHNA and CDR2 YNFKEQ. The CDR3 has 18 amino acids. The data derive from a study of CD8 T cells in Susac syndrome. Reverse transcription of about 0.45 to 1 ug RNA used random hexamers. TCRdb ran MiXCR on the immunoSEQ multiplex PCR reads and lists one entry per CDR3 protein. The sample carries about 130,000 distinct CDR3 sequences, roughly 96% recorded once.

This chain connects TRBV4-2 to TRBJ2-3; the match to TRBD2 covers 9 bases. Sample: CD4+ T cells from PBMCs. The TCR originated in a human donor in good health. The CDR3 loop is CASSQDRGLAGTRDTQYF. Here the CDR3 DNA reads TGTGCCAGCAGCCAAGATCGGGGGCTAGCGGGAACCAGAGATACGCAGTATTTT.